This passage covers 7 T cell receptor beta chains from one sample sequenced in a study of a mutant IDH1 vaccine in newly diagnosed glioma. Time point here: baseline, week 1 (first vaccination visit). The treatment denotes: pre-vaccination baseline after standard-of-care therapy. Clones were sequenced by immunoSEQ multiplex PCR, and TCRdb holds only the in-frame ones, with some missing. The sample carries 30,000 or so clones, roughly 87% recorded once. Sequences were derived from PBMCs, sampled from a glioma patient treated with radiotherapy, temozolomide or both. Every receptor here comes from a man aged 25-45 years with glioma.

V is TRBV6-5 and J is TRBJ2-1; perhaps TRBD2 as D (6 bases). CDR1 is MNHEY, CDR2 SVGAGI, per germline. Between the trimmed V and J ends, which lost 2 bases and 3 bases, there was a span of 8 bases. The length of the CDR3 is 14 residues. The CDR3 reads CASSYGTGYNEQFF. CDR3 nucleotide sequence: TGTGCCAGCAGTTACGGGACTGGCTACAATGAGCAGTTCTTC.

This sequence joins TRBV13 and TRBJ2-5, with 16 bases that match TRBD2. The CDR3 is 18 amino acids. Unmatched junction bases numbered 9, after V lost 5 bases and J lost 3 bases. Germline V gene data show CDR1 as PRHDT and CDR2 as FYEKMQ (reference sequence). CDR3 DNA: TGTGCCAGCAGCACGAGGGCGGGGACTAGCGGGGGGGAAGAGACCCAGTACTTC. It codes for CASSTRAGTSGGEETQYF.

This chain connects TRBV6-6 to TRBJ2-1, with a weak D call TRBD1 (6 bases). This CDR3 has 13 residues. Germline values: CDR1 MNHNY, CDR2 SVGAGI (reference sequence). Trimming pared 6 bases from V and 3 bases from J, leaving 9 bases between. Here the CDR3 DNA reads TGTGCCAGCAGCCAAGGGGGCTACAATGAGCAGTTCTTC. It specifies CASSQGGYNEQFF.

This chain joins TRBV19 and TRBJ1-1; the D is unclear. The length of the CDR3 is 14 residues. The germline V gene encodes CDR1 LNHDA and CDR2 SQIVND (reference sequence). Trimming stripped 5 bases from V and 2 bases from J, with 12 bases between. The CDR3 nucleotides are TGTGCCAGTAGTTCTTCTTTTTACAACACTGAAGCTTTCTTT. The encoded protein is CASSSSFYNTEAFF.

This clone was recorded once. J is TRBJ1-4 and V is TRBV15, with TRBD1 matching 10 bases. The germline CDR1 and CDR2 sequences are LNHNV and YYDKDF (reference sequence). This CDR3 is 16 amino acids long. V was pared by 3 bases and J by 6 bases, with 7 bases of the junction left unmatched. The CDR3 loop is CATSSRQGALDEKLFF. For the CDR3, the DNA is TGTGCCACCAGCAGCCGACAGGGGGCCCTTGATGAAAAACTGTTTTTT.

This chain uses TRBV29-1 with TRBJ1-1, with a weak D call TRBD1 (5 bases). The CDR3 has 14 amino acids. V lost 3 bases, J lost 0 bases, and 11 bases lay in between. The V gene's germline CDR1 is SQVTM and CDR2 ANQGSEA. CDR3 sequence (DNA): TGCAGCGTTGACGTAGAGGGGATGAACACTGAAGCTTTCTTT. It codes for CSVDVEGMNTEAFF.

The J gene is TRBJ1-4, the V gene TRBV25-1; D gene unclear. Germline V gene lookup returns CDR1 MGHDK and CDR2 SYGVNS. This CDR3 spans 14 amino acids. Trimming stripped 6 bases from V and 0 bases from J, with 8 bases between. The CDR3 region has the DNA TGTGCCAGCAGCAGAGATCCAACTAATGAAAAACTGTTTTTT. Translated: CASSRDPTNEKLFF.